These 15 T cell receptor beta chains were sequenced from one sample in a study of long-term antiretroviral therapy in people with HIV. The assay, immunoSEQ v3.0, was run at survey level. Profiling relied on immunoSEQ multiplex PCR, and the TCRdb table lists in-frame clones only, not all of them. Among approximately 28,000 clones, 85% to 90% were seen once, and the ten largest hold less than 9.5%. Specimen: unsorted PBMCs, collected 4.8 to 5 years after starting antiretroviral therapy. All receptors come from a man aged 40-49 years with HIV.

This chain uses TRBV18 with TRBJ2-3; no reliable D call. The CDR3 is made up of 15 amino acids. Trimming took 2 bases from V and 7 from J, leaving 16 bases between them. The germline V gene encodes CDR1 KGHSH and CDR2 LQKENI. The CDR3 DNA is TGTGCCAGCTCACCAGGGCTCAGTCCACAGAATACGCAGTATTTT. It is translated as CASSPGLSPQNTQYF.

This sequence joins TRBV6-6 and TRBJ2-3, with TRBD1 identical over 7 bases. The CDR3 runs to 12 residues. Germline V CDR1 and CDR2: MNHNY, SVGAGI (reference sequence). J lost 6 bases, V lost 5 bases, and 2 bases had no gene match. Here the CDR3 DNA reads TGTGCCAGCAGTCCAGGGGGTGATACGCAGTATTTT. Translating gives CASSPGGDTQYF.

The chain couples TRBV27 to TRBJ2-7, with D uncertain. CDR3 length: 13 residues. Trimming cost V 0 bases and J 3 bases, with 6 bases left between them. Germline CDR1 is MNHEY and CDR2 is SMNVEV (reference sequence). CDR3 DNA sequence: TGTGCCAGCAGTTTATCCGAAGGCTACGAGCAGTACTTC. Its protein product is CASSLSEGYEQYF.

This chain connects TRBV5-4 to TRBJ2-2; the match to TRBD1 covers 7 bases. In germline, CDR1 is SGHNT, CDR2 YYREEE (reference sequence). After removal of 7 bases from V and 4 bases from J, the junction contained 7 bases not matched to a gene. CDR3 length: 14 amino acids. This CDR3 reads CASSQQGPTGELFF. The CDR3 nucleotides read TGTGCCAGCTCTCAACAGGGGCCCACCGGGGAGCTGTTTTTT.

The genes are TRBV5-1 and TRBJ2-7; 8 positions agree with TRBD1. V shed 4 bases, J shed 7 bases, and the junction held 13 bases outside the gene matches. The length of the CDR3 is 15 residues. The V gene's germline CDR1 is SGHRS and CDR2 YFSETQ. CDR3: CASSHPGQASGEQYF. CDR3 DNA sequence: TGCGCCAGCAGCCATCCGGGACAGGCGTCGGGGGAGCAGTACTTC.

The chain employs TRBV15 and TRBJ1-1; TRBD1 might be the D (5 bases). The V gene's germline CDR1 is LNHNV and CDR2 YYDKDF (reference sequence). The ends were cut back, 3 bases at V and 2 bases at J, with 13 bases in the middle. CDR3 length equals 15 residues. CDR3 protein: CATSSRGRDNTEAFF. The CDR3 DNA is TGTGCCACCAGCAGCCGGGGCAGGGACAACACTGAAGCTTTCTTT.

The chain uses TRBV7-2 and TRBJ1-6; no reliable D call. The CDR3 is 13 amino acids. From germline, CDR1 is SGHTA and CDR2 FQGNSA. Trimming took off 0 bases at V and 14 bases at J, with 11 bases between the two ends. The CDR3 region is CASSLAGGNALHF. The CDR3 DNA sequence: TGTGCCAGCAGCTTAGCCGGTGGGAATGCCCTCCACTTT.

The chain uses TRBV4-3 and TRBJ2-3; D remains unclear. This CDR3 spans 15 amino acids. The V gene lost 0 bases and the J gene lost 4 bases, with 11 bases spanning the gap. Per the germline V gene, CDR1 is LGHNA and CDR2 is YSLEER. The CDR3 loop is CASSQEWPWPDTQYF. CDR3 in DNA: TGCGCCAGCAGCCAAGAATGGCCCTGGCCAGATACGCAGTATTTT.

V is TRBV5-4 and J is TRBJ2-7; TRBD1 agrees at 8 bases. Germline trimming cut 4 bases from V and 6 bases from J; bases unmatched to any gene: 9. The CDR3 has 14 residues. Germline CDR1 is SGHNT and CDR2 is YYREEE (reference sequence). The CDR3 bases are TGTGCCAGCAGCGATTACCGGACAGGGCCCGAGCAGTACTTC. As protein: CASSDYRTGPEQYF.

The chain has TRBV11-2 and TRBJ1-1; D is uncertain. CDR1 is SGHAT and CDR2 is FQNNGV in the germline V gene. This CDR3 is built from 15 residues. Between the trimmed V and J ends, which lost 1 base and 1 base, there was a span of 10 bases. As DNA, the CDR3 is TGTGCCAGCAGCTTAGGGTTACGGTCGAACACTGAAGCTTTCTTT. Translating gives CASSLGLRSNTEAFF.

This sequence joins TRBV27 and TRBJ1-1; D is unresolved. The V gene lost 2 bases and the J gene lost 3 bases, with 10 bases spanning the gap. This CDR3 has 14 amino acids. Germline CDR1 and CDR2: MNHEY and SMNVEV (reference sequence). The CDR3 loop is CASSLRGFYTEAFF. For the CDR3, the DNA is TGTGCCAGCAGTTTAAGAGGGTTTTACACTGAAGCTTTCTTT.

For the CDR3, the DNA is TGTGCCAGCAGCGCATTTAGCGGGGGAACCTACGAGCAGTACTTC. Translation gives CASSAFSGGTYEQYF. V is TRBV9 and J is TRBJ2-7; 9 bases agree with TRBD2. Trimming took 3 bases from V and 2 from J; bases not matched to a gene: 6. CDR1 and CDR2 from the germline V gene are SGDLS and YYNGEE. The CDR3 contains 15 residues.

CDR3 DNA sequence: TGTGCCAGCAGTGAAGCGCTGGCCGGGACAGGGAGGGGCGGCTACACCTTC. Protein: CASSEALAGTGRGGYTF. The chain employs TRBV2 and TRBJ1-2; 9 positions agree with TRBD1. V shed 0 bases, J shed 8 bases, and the junction held 13 bases outside the gene matches. Germline V CDR1 and CDR2: SNHLY, FYNNEI. CDR3 length: 17 residues. The variable domain in full, completed from reference TRBV2 and TRBJ1-2, reads EPEVTQTPSHQVTQMGQEVILRCVPISNHLYFYWYRQILGQKVEFLVSFYNNEISEKSEIFDDQFSVERPDGSNFTLKIRSTKLEDSAMYFCASSEALAGTGRGGYTFGSGTRLTVV.

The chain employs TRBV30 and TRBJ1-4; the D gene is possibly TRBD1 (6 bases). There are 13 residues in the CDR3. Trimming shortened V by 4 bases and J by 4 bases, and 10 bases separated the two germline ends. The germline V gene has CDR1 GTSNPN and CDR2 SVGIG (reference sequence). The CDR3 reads CAWTRTDNEKLFF. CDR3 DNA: TGTGCCTGGACAAGGACAGATAATGAAAAACTGTTTTTT.

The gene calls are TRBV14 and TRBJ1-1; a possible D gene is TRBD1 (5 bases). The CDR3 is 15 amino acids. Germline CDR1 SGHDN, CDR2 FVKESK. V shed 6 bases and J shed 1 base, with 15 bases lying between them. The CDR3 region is CASSNIGEANTEAFF. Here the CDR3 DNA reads TGTGCCAGCAGTAATATAGGGGAAGCGAACACTGAAGCTTTCTTT.